This entry concerns a single T cell receptor (beta chain). Libraries were prepared by immunoSEQ multiplex PCR; TCRdb keeps only in-frame clonotypes and omits some of them. Among some 330,000 clones listed, over 70% were seen once. This record belongs to a study of blood T cell repertoires in COVID-19. J was trimmed by 7 bases and V by 1 base; bases with no gene match: 6. Germline loops: CDR1 LGHDT, CDR2 YNNKEL (reference sequence). The CDR3 has 15 residues. This chain joins TRBV3-1 (or the pseudogene TRBV3-2) and TRBJ1-4, with 7 nucleotides matching TRBD1. This sequence originates from a man under 40 who had recovered from COVID-19. Sequencing was done on a sample of PBMCs or T cells enriched from blood (not recorded which). CDR3 sequence reads: CASSQVLTGSEKLFF. The CDR3 nucleotides read TGTGCCAGCAGCCAAGTGTTGACAGGGAGTGAAAAACTGTTTTTT.